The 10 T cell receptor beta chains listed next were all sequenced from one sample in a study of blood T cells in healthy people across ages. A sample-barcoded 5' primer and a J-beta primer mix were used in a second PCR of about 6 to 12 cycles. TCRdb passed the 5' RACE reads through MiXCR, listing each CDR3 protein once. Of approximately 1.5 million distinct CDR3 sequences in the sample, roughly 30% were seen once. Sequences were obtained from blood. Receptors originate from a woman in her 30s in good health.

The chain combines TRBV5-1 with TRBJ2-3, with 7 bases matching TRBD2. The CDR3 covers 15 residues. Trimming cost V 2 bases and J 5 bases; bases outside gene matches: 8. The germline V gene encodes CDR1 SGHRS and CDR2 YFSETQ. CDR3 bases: TGCGCCAGCAGCTTAAACGGCGGGAGATTAGATACGCAGTATTTT. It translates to CASSLNGGRLDTQYF.

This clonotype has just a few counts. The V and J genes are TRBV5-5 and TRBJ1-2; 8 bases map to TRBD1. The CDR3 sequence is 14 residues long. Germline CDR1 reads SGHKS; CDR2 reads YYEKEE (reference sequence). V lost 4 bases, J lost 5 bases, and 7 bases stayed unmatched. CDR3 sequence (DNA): TGTGCCAGCAGCCGAACAGGGGGAGAATATGGCTACACCTTC. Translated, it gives CASSRTGGEYGYTF.

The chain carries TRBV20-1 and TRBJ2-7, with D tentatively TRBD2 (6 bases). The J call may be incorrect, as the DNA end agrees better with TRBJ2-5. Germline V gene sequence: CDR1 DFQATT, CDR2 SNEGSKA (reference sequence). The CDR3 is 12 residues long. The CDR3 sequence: CSGVPGVETQYF. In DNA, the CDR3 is TGCAGTGGCGTGCCGGGAGTTGAGACCCAGTACTTC.

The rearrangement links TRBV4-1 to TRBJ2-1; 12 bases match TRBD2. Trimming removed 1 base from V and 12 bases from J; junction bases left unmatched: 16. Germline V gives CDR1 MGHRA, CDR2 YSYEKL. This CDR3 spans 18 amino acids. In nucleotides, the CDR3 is TGCGCCAGCAGCCAAGGAATAGCAGGACTAGCGGGATATGAGGGGCAGTTCTTC. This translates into CASSQGIAGLAGYEGQFF.

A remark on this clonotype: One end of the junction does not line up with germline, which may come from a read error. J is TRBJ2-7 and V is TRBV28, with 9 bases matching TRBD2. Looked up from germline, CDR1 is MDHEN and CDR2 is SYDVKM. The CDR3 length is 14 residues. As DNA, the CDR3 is TGTGCCAACAGTTTAGCTAGCGGGATTGACGAGCAGTACTTC. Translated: CANSLASGIDEQYF.

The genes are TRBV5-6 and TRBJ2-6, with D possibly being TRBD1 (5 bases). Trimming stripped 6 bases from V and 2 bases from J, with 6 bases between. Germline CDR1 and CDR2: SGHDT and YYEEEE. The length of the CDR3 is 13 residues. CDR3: CASKGAGANVLTF. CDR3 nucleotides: TGTGCCAGCAAAGGGGCTGGGGCCAACGTCCTGACTTTC.

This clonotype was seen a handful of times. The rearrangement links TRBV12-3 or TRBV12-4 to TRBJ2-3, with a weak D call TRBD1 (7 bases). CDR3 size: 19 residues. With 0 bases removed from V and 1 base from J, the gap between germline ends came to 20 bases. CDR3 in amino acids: CASSLALRGKGQGTDTQYF. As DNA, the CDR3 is TGTGCCAGCAGTTTAGCGCTTCGGGGGAAAGGACAGGGCACAGATACGCAGTATTTT.

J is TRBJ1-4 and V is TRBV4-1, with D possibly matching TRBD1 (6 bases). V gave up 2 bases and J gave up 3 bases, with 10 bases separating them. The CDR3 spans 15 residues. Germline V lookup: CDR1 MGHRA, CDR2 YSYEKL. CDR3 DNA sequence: TGCGCCAGCAGCCAAACGGCAGGGGCTAATGAAAAACTGTTTTTT. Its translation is CASSQTAGANEKLFF.

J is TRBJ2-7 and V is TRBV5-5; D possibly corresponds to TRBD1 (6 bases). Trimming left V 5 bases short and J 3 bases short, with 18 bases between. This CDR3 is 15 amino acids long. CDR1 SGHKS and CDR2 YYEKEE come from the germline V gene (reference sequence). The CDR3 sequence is CASSIQGNNNYEQYF. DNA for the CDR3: TGTGCCAGCAGTATCCAGGGGAATAACAACTACGAGCAGTACTTC.

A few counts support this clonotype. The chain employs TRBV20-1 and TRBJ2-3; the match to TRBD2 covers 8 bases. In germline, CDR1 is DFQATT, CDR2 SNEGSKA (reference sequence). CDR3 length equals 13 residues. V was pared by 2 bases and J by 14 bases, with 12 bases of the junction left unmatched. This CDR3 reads CSARPSGHRSAYF. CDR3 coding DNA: TGCAGTGCTAGACCTAGCGGGCACCGGTCCGCGTATTTT.